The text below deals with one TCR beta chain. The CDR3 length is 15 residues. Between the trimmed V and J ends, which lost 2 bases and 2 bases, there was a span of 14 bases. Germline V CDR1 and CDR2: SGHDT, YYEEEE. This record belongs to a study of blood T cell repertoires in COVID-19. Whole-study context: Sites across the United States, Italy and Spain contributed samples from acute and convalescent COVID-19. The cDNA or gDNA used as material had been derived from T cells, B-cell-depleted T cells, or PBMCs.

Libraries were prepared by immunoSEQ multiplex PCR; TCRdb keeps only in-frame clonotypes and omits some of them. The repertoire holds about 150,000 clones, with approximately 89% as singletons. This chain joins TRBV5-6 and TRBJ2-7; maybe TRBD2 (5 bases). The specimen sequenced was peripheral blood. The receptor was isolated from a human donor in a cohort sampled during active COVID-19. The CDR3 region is CASSLLRGKPYEQYF. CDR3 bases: TGTGCCAGCAGCTTACTCCGAGGGAAGCCCTACGAGCAGTACTTC.